This record covers a single T cell receptor (beta chain). The sample belongs to a study of shared clonotypes between healthy human individuals. Across the study: CD4 naive cells filled three plates per donor, CD4 memory three, CD8 naive two and CD8 memory one.

Naivety among CD8 cells was defined by CD45RO negativity and positive CCR7 selection, thereby excluding terminally differentiated effector memory CD45RA+ cells. Germline assignment: CDR1 MNHEY and CDR2 SMNVEV (reference sequence). V lost 4 bases and J lost 7, with 7 bases in between. The CDR3 has 12 amino acids. TCRdb's table, derived via immunoSEQ multiplex PCR, lists solely in-frame clones and lacks some. The sample holds roughly 2 million clones, 85% to 95% seen once. V usage is TRBV27 and J usage is TRBJ2-2; D uncertain. The sequence came from a man aged 18 to 35 in good health. The specimen was naive CD8+ T cells sorted from blood. The CDR3 reads CASSSMGGELFF. For the CDR3, the DNA is TGTGCCAGCAGTTCCATGGGCGGGGAGCTGTTTTTT.